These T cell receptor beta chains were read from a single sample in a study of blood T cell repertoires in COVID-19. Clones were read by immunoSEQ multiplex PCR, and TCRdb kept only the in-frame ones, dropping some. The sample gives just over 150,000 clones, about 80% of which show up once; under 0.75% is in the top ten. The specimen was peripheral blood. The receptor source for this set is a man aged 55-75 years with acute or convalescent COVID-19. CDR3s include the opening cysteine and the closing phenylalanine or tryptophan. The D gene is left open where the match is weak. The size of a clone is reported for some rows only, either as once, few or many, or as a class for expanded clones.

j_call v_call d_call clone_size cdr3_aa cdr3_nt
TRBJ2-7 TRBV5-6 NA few CASSPNPRSSYEQYF TGTGCCAGCAGCCCGAACCCGAGGAGCTCCTACGAGCAGTACTTC
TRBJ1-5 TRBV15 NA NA CATSRDRTINQPQHF TGTGCCACCAGCAGAGACCGGACAATCAATCAGCCCCAGCATTTT
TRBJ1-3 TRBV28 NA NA CASSSIPQVNTIYF TGTGCCAGCAGTTCCATCCCCCAGGTGAACACCATATATTTT
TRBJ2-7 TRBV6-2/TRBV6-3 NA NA CASSDGPPGKYF TGTGCCAGCAGCGACGGGCCGCCGGGAAAATACTTC
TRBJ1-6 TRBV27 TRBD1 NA CASSLSWDRISPLHF TGTGCCAGCAGTTTATCGTGGGACAGGATTTCACCCCTCCACTTT
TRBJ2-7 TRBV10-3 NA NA CAISQKERGYYF TGTGCCATCAGTCAAAAAGAAAGGGGGTATTACTTC
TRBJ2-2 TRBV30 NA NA CAWRRNTEELFF TGTGCCTGGCGGAGGAATACGGAGGAGCTGTTTTTT
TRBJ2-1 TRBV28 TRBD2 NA CASSLTSGTLNEQFF TGTGCCAGCAGTTTAACTAGCGGGACCCTCAATGAGCAGTTCTTC
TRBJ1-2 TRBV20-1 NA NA CSASRSNYGYTF TGCAGTGCTAGTCGGAGCAACTATGGCTACACCTTC
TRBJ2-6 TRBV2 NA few CASTRTQSGANVLTF TGTGCCAGCACCAGGACTCAGTCTGGGGCCAACGTCCTGACTTTC
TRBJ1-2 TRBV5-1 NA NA CASSSQQGPGGYTF TGCGCCAGCAGCTCCCAACAGGGCCCTGGGGGCTACACCTTC
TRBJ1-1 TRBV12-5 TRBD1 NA CASGSTGGGTEAFF TGTGCTAGTGGTTCGACAGGGGGAGGTACTGAAGCTTTCTTT
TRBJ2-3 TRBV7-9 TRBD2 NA CASSPVAGARDTQYF TGTGCCAGCAGCCCCGTAGCGGGAGCAAGAGATACGCAGTATTTT
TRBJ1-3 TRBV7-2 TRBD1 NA CASSSAGTVGNTIYF TGTGCCAGCAGCTCAGCCGGGACAGTTGGAAACACCATATATTTT
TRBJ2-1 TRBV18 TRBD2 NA CASSSLWTSGVNEQFF TGTGCCAGCTCATCGTTATGGACTAGCGGGGTCAATGAGCAGTTCTTC
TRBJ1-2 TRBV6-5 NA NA CASSPDSGPYGYTF TGTGCCAGCAGCCCAGACAGTGGCCCCTATGGCTACACCTTC
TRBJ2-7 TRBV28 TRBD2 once CASSPPGAGGSEQYF TGTGCCAGCAGTCCCCCGGGGGCGGGAGGCTCCGAGCAGTACTTC
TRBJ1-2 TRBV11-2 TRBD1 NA CASSLRGLNYGYTF TGTGCCAGCAGCTTAAGGGGGCTTAACTATGGCTACACCTTC
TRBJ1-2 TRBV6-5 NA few CASSFEGTRGYTF TGTGCCAGCAGTTTCGAGGGTACTCGAGGCTACACCTTC
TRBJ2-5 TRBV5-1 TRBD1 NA CASSGTGEETQYF TGCGCCAGCAGTGGGACAGGTGAAGAGACCCAGTACTTC
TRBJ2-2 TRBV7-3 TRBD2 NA CASSFASGGGTGELFF TGTGCCAGCAGCTTTGCGAGCGGGGGAGGGACCGGGGAGCTGTTTTTT
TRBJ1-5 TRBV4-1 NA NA CASSQDPGTPGAQHF TGCGCCAGCAGCCAAGATCCCGGGACTCCTGGGGCCCAGCATTTT
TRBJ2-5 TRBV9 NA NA CASSVGGGAMQETQYF TGTGCCAGCAGCGTAGGCGGGGGCGCGATGCAAGAGACCCAGTACTTC
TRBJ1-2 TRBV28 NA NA CASSPEVYGYTF TGTGCCAGCAGTCCCGAGGTCTATGGCTACACCTTC
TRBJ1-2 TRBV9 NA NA CASTKSQGAYTF TGTGCCAGCACCAAGTCACAGGGAGCCTACACCTTC
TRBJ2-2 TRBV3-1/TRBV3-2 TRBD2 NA CASSPGLAGVTGELFF TGTGCCAGCAGTCCCGGACTAGCGGGAGTCACCGGGGAGCTGTTTTTT
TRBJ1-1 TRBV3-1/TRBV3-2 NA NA CASSQARGTEAFF TGTGCCAGCAGCCAAGCCAGGGGCACTGAAGCTTTCTTT
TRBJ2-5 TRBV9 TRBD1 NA CASSTGATQYF TGTGCCAGCAGCACAGGGGCGACCCAGTACTTC
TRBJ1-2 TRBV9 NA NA CASSVDGAGGRRGYTF TGTGCCAGCAGCGTAGACGGGGCCGGGGGGAGGCGAGGCTACACCTTC
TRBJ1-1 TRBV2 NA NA CASSALDSLNTEAFF TGTGCCAGCAGTGCCCTGGACAGCCTGAACACTGAAGCTTTCTTT
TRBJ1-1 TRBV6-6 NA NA CASSADRSSSNTEAFF TGTGCCAGCAGTGCAGACAGGTCAAGTTCGAACACTGAAGCTTTCTTT
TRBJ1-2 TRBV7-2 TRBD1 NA CASSRDSTVDYGYTF TGTGCCAGCAGCCGGGACAGCACGGTCGACTATGGCTACACCTTC